The 27 T cell receptor beta chains below were found in one sample sequenced in a study of response to subunit inactivated influenza vaccine (dated by TCRdb to 2016 to 2019). Library preparation employed RT-PCR. The run used an Illumina HiSeq 2500. Using fastp at Q25 and MiXCR, TCRdb reprocessed the public reads and kept productive beta chains. Each record represents a unique CDR3 protein, reported with the most common genes and DNA among its rows. Recorded for this sample are about 700,000 distinct CDR3 sequences; around 15% of them occurred a single time. 7.5% to 8% of the sample is in the top ten clones. The source material was PBMCs from blood, sampled roughly 2 weeks before vaccination. Every receptor here comes from a man aged 50-60 years who received an inactivated influenza vaccine. Donor details come from another sample of the same person, matched by shared clones.

The chain joins TRBV5-4 to TRBJ2-2; 8 nucleotides agree with TRBD2. Per the germline V gene, CDR1 is SGHNT and CDR2 is YYREEE (reference sequence). The junction had 8 bases not matched to a gene; V was cut back by 4 bases and J by 6 bases. This CDR3 has 15 residues. This chain's CDR3 is CASSTPGLDAGELFF. CDR3 in DNA: TGTGCCAGCAGCACCCCGGGACTAGATGCCGGGGAGCTGTTTTTT.

The rearrangement joins TRBV7-9 to TRBJ1-2; possibly TRBD1 for D (5 bases). In germline, CDR1 is SEHNR, CDR2 FQNEAQ (reference sequence). The CDR3 covers 14 residues. The V end lost 0 bases, the J end lost 8 bases, and 13 bases lay between the germline ends. Here the CDR3 DNA reads TGTGCCAGCAGCTTAGCAGCCTGGCAGGGAGGCTACACCTTC. Translation: CASSLAAWQGGYTF. Full variable domain (rest looked up from reference TRBV7-9 and TRBJ1-2): DTGVSQNPRHKITKRGQNVTFRCDPISEHNRLYWYRQTLGQGPEFLTYFQNEAQLEKSRLLSDRFSAERPKGSFSTLEIQRTEQGDSAMYLCASSLAAWQGGYTFGSGTRLTVV.

This clonotype showed up just a few times. The chain couples TRBV14 to TRBJ2-3, with D possibly TRBD1 on 5 matching bases. This CDR3 region has 17 residues. CDR1 SGHDN and CDR2 FVKESK come from the germline V gene. V lost 0 bases, J lost 2 bases, and 15 bases lay in between. The CDR3 DNA reads TGTGCCAGCAGCCAAGAGAGGACAAAAGGGAACACAGATACGCAGTATTTT. Its protein product is CASSQERTKGNTDTQYF.

This clonotype has only a few counts. This chain uses TRBV29-1 with TRBJ1-2; D is undetermined. Germline CDR1 is SQVTM and CDR2 is ANQGSEA. V lost 7 bases, J lost 3 bases, and 3 bases lay in between. The CDR3 covers 9 residues. CDR3 bases: TGCAGCGACCACTATGGCTACACCTTC. Encoded protein: CSDHYGYTF.

A few counts support this clonotype. The genes are TRBV21-1 and TRBJ2-1; the table's D call TRBD2 went unverified against the DNA. TRBV21-1 is labeled a pseudogene. The CDR3 is made up of 17 amino acids. In DNA, the CDR3 is TGTGCCAGCAGCAAAGAGACTAGCGGGGAGGGGTCATATGAGCAGTTCTTC. It encodes CASSKETSGEGSYEQFF.

This clonotype was observed a handful of times. The CDR3: CASSQDRAGSGYEQYF. CDR3 coding DNA: TGCGCCAGCAGCCAAGACCGGGCAGGGAGTGGGTACGAGCAGTACTTC. The V gene is TRBV4-3, the J gene TRBJ2-7, with D perhaps being TRBD1 or TRBD2 (5 bases each). Germline V gives CDR1 LGHNA, CDR2 YSLEER. CDR3 length: 16 residues. Trimming took off 0 bases at V and 4 bases at J, with 16 bases between the two ends.

CDR3 DNA sequence: TGTGCCAGCAGACGGACCGGGACGGCGGGCAATGAGCAGTTCTTC. Translation: CASRRTGTAGNEQFF. This rearrangement joins TRBV6-1 to TRBJ2-1; D may correspond to TRBD1 or TRBD2 (5 bases each). The CDR3 contains 15 residues. V lost 6 bases, J lost 6 bases, and 18 bases lay in between. CDR1 and CDR2 from the germline V gene are MNHNS and SASEGT.

The chain links TRBV12-3 or TRBV12-4 to TRBJ2-1; 9 nucleotides align to TRBD2. The CDR3 spans 16 residues. J gave up 4 bases and V 4 bases, and 8 bases lay outside the gene matches. The CDR3 sequence is CASSSPHSGRYNEQFF. In nucleotides, the CDR3 is TGTGCCAGCAGTTCCCCCCATAGCGGGAGATACAATGAGCAGTTCTTC.

This clonotype was seen a few times. This rearrangement joins TRBV11-2 to TRBJ1-4; TRBD1 is a possible D gene (5 bases). Germline V gene sequence: CDR1 SGHAT, CDR2 FQNNGV. Trimming pared 5 bases from V and 5 bases from J, leaving 12 bases between. This CDR3 comprises 14 residues. CDR3 loop: CASSPRQSNEKLFF. CDR3 nucleotide sequence: TGTGCCAGCAGCCCCCGACAGTCCAATGAAAAACTGTTTTTT.

This clonotype has at least ten counts. The rearrangement links TRBV5-6 to TRBJ2-4; a possible D gene is TRBD2 (6 bases). Trimming shortened V by 2 bases and J by 8 bases, and 17 bases separated the two germline ends. CDR3 size: 15 residues. CDR1 is SGHDT, CDR2 YYEEEE, per germline. The CDR3 region is CASSFFSGGNHIQYF. The CDR3 DNA reads TGTGCCAGCAGCTTCTTTTCTGGGGGGAACCACATTCAGTACTTC.

This clonotype showed up just a few times. This chain joins TRBV30 and TRBJ2-3; tentative D call: TRBD2 (6 bases). Germline V lookup: CDR1 GTSNPN, CDR2 SVGIG (reference sequence). CDR3 size: 14 residues. V was cut by 2 bases and J by 2 bases, with 11 bases left in between. CDR3 sequence reads: CAWSPSGLTDTQYF. The CDR3 DNA is TGTGCCTGGAGTCCCAGCGGGCTCACAGATACGCAGTATTTT. The whole variable domain, filled in from reference TRBV30 and TRBJ2-3, reads SQTIHQWPATLVQPVGSPLSLECTVEGTSNPNLYWYRQAAGRGLQLLFYSVGIGQISSEVPQNLSASRPQDRQFILSSKKLLLSDSGFYLCAWSPSGLTDTQYFGPGTRLTVL.

V gene TRBV11-2 combines with J gene TRBJ2-7; D remains ambiguous. Trimming left V 5 bases short and J 10 bases short, with 6 bases between. The CDR3 totals 9 residues. Germline V gene sequence: CDR1 SGHAT, CDR2 FQNNGV. In DNA form, the CDR3 reads TGTGCCAGCAGCCCATCTCAGTACTTC. Protein: CASSPSQYF.

This clonotype was observed a few times. V is TRBV4-3 and J is TRBJ2-3, with D possibly being TRBD2 (5 bases). The CDR3 contains 16 residues. In germline, CDR1 is LGHNA, CDR2 YSLEER. Trimming took off 0 bases at V and 0 bases at J, with 10 bases between the two ends. The CDR3 nucleotides are TGCGCCAGCAGCCAAGAAAGAGGACTGAGCACAGATACGCAGTATTTT. Its translation is CASSQERGLSTDTQYF.

This clonotype was seen more than once but under ten times. This chain uses TRBV12-3 or TRBV12-4 with TRBJ1-2; D remains ambiguous. V lost 8 bases and J lost 2, with 15 bases in between. This CDR3 contains 14 residues. Here the CDR3 DNA reads TGTGCCAGCCGGGAGTCGGGCCGGAACTATGGCTACACCTTC. Translating gives CASRESGRNYGYTF.

The sample holds a few counts of this clonotype. The chain carries TRBV2 and TRBJ1-4; D remains ambiguous. CDR1 is SNHLY, CDR2 FYNNEI, per germline. This CDR3 region has 15 residues. The V and J ends lost 5 bases and 7 bases respectively, with 17 bases between them. In nucleotides, the CDR3 is TGTGCCAGCAGTATATACTCCCTCGGTGTTGAAAAACTGTTTTTT. It translates to CASSIYSLGVEKLFF.

The chain employs TRBV10-3 and TRBJ2-5; the match to TRBD2 covers 9 bases. The CDR3 has 18 amino acids. V lost 1 base to trimming and J lost 0 bases; unmatched junction nucleotides: 9. The germline V gene has CDR1 ENHRY and CDR2 SYGVKD. DNA of the CDR3: TGTGCCATCAGTGAGTTGGGTCTAGCGGGGAAGAACCAAGAGACCCAGTACTTC. This translates into CAISELGLAGKNQETQYF.

CDR3 loop: CASSQSPGQGPPVCSYNEQFF. Here the CDR3 DNA reads TGCGCCAGCAGTCAATCCCCCGGACAGGGCCCTCCTGTTTGCTCCTACAATGAGCAGTTCTTC. This chain links TRBV23-1 with TRBJ2-1, with 8 bases that match TRBD1. TRBV23-1 is annotated as an ORF whose role is uncertain. V shed 0 bases, J shed 0 bases, and the junction held 16 bases outside the gene matches. The CDR3 spans 21 residues.

The table lists this clonotype with a few counts. The genes are TRBV19 and TRBJ2-7; D perhaps matches TRBD1 (5 bases). Per germline, CDR1 LNHDA and CDR2 SQIVND (reference sequence). V lost 0 bases, J lost 0 bases, and 12 bases lay in between. CDR3 length: 16 residues. The CDR3: CASSIEYRTSSYEQYF. The CDR3 region has the DNA TGTGCCAGTAGTATAGAGTACAGGACGAGCTCCTACGAGCAGTACTTC.

V usage is TRBV3-1 and J usage is TRBJ1-1; 8 bases match TRBD1. After removal of 4 bases from V and 10 bases from J, the junction contained 14 bases not matched to a gene. From germline, CDR1 is LGHDT and CDR2 YNNKEL (reference sequence). There are 15 residues in the CDR3. The CDR3 protein is CASSPGLATGGRAFF. Written as DNA, the CDR3 is TGTGCCAGCAGCCCGGGGTTGGCCACAGGGGGGAGAGCTTTCTTT.

The chain joins TRBV20-1 to TRBJ2-7, with D perhaps matching TRBD1 (5 bases). The germline V gene has CDR1 DFQATT and CDR2 SNEGSKA (reference sequence). Trimming took 4 bases from V and 1 from J, leaving 17 bases between them. The CDR3 sequence is 15 residues long. The CDR3 reads CSANPRNRQSYEQYF. The CDR3 nucleotides are TGCAGTGCTAACCCCCGGAACAGGCAATCCTACGAGCAGTACTTC.

This chain links TRBV15 with TRBJ2-2; D might be TRBD1 (5 bases). There are 14 residues in the CDR3. Germline lookup yields CDR1 LNHNV and CDR2 YYDKDF (reference sequence). The V end lost 4 bases, the J end lost 1 base, and 7 bases lay between the germline ends. The CDR3 region is CATSTRGNTGELFF. The CDR3 DNA is TGTGCCACCAGCACAAGGGGGAACACCGGGGAGCTGTTTTTT.

In this sample, this clonotype turned up many times. V usage is TRBV6-6 and J usage is TRBJ2-3, with a possible D match to TRBD1 (6 bases). Germline V CDR1 and CDR2: MNHNY, SVGAGI (reference sequence). CDR3 length: 13 amino acids. The germline V and J ends were trimmed by 5 bases and 9 bases, with 15 bases remaining between them. The CDR3, as DNA: TGTGCCAGCAGTCACGAGAATGGGGGCACGCAGTATTTT. Translating gives CASSHENGGTQYF.

The chain joins TRBV5-5 to TRBJ2-2; 8 nucleotides agree with TRBD1. CDR3 length: 15 amino acids. Unmatched junction bases numbered 5, after V lost 4 bases and J lost 3 bases. Germline assignment: CDR1 SGHKS and CDR2 YYEKEE (reference sequence). CDR3 coding DNA: TGTGCCAGCAGCGAGACAGGGGCCCACACCGGGGAGCTGTTTTTT. Protein product: CASSETGAHTGELFF.

The chain combines TRBV7-9 with TRBJ2-7, with TRBD1 identical over 8 bases. V was clipped by 5 bases and J by 4 bases; unmatched bases: 4. This CDR3 is 13 amino acids long. CDR1 SEHNR and CDR2 FQNEAQ come from the germline V gene (reference sequence). For the CDR3, the DNA is TGTGCCAGCAGCCCCCGGGACAGGTACGAGCAGTACTTC. Translation: CASSPRDRYEQYF. Using reference TRBV7-9 and TRBJ2-7 for the parts outside the CDR3, the full variable domain is DTGVSQNPRHKITKRGQNVTFRCDPISEHNRLYWYRQTLGQGPEFLTYFQNEAQLEKSRLLSDRFSAERPKGSFSTLEIQRTEQGDSAMYLCASSPRDRYEQYFGPGTRLTVT.

This chain joins TRBV12-3 or TRBV12-4 and TRBJ2-3, with 13 positions matching TRBD2. V shed 4 bases and J 2 bases; nucleotides not matched to a gene: 6. The CDR3 spans 17 residues. In DNA, the CDR3 is TGTGCCAGCAGTTCAGGACTAGCGGGAGTGACCACAGATACGCAGTATTTT. This sequence encodes CASSSGLAGVTTDTQYF.

This clonotype was found a few times. The chain combines TRBV20-1 with TRBJ2-3; D is undetermined. This CDR3 region has 12 residues. Between the trimmed V and J ends, which lost 4 bases and 1 base, there was a span of 6 bases. Germline V gives CDR1 DFQATT, CDR2 SNEGSKA (reference sequence). The DNA of the CDR3 is TGCAGTGCTAATCCGGGCACAGATACGCAGTATTTT. This gives the protein CSANPGTDTQYF.

This clonotype occurred a few times. The V gene is TRBV5-4, the J gene TRBJ2-2; 8 bases map to TRBD1. The germline V gene has CDR1 SGHNT and CDR2 YYREEE (reference sequence). This CDR3 has 16 amino acids. The junction had 11 bases not matched to a gene; V was cut back by 4 bases and J by 6 bases. CDR3 protein: CASSQATGVSPGELFF. The CDR3 coding sequence is TGTGCCAGCAGCCAAGCGACAGGGGTTAGTCCCGGGGAGCTGTTTTTT.